This TCR beta chain is from a study of blood T cell repertoires in COVID-19. Germline V gene data show CDR1 as SQVTM and CDR2 as ANQGSEA. V lost 3 bases and J lost 3; bases outside the gene matches: 8. The CDR3 covers 15 residues. Assay used: immunoSEQ multiplex PCR; TCRdb lists only in-frame clones, some missing. The sample yields around 94,000 clones, 75% to 85% seen once. V is TRBV29-1 and J is TRBJ2-1, with 7 bases fitting TRBD2. Sequenced input: peripheral blood. This TCR was sampled from a human donor in a cohort sampled during active COVID-19. The CDR3 protein is CSVEGGGTNYNEQFF. DNA of the CDR3: TGCAGCGTTGAGGGCGGGGGTACCAACTACAATGAGCAGTTCTTC.